This T cell receptor beta chain emerged from a study of OX40 agonist ivuxolimab in advanced cancers. Overall study: Clinicians treated patients with ivuxolimab, an agonistic anti-OX40 (CD134) antibody. Of mixed ages from about 20 to 85 and averaging about 56 years, the group was roughly 85% male. The study's findings and limits: Expanded peripheral T-cell antigen specificity went undetermined. On average, CD8+ T cells showed a greater number of expanded clones than CD4+.

Notes on this clone: Its antigen is still unknown.

Clones were read by immunoSEQ multiplex PCR, and TCRdb kept only the in-frame ones, dropping some. This sample yields under 15,000 clones, of which approximately 84% are seen a single time; 36% belongs to the top ten. This CDR3 spans 21 amino acids. Trimming cost V 2 bases and J 2 bases; bases outside gene matches: 17. Looked up from germline, CDR1 is MDHEN and CDR2 is SYDVKM. Source: CD4+ or CD8+ T cells sorted from blood, taken in a trial of the OX40 agonist ivuxolimab. The V gene is TRBV28, the J gene TRBJ2-3, with 12 bases identical to TRBD2. The TCR comes from an adult with an advanced solid tumor such as melanoma, head and neck, liver or kidney cancer. The CDR3: CASSLILRLAGDHIYTDTQYF. CDR3 in DNA: TGTGCCAGCAGTTTAATCCTACGACTAGCGGGAGACCATATCTACACAGATACGCAGTATTTT.